This is a list of T cell receptor beta chains from one sample in a study of shared clonotypes between healthy human individuals. TCRdb's table, derived via immunoSEQ multiplex PCR, lists solely in-frame clones and lacks some. The repertoire holds millions of clones, with 93% as singletons. Sequenced sample: naive CD8+ T cells from PBMCs. All receptors come from a man aged 18 to 30 in good health. Some clones in this sample may be carry-over from other donors' samples. The CDR3 runs from the conserved cysteine through the conserved F or W. Each record gives: clone size, J gene, V gene, D gene, CDR3 DNA, CDR3 protein. D genes are given only for firm matches. Clone size is stated in some rows and not others, as once, few, many or a class when expanded.

size: .
J: TRBJ2-7
V: TRBV5-1
D: .
DNA: TGCGCCAGCAGGGGTGATTACGAGCAGTACTTC
CDR3: CASRGDYEQYF

size: .
J: TRBJ2-7
V: TRBV28
D: .
DNA: TGTGCCAGCAGTCGGACTGCCCTTATAATGGAGCAGTACTTC
CDR3: CASSRTALIMEQYF

size: .
J: TRBJ1-2
V: TRBV6-5
D: .
DNA: TGTGCCAGCAGTTACTTCGACGGATGGAACTATGGCTACACCTTC
CDR3: CASSYFDGWNYGYTF

size: .
J: TRBJ1-2
V: TRBV7-9
D: .
DNA: TGTGCCAGCAGCGAGCCGGGCGCTACCCACTATGGCTACACCTTC
CDR3: CASSEPGATHYGYTF

size: once
J: TRBJ2-1
V: TRBV19
D: .
DNA: TGTGCCAGTAGTATCCTCTCCCAGGGGTACAATGAGCAGTTCTTC
CDR3: CASSILSQGYNEQFF

size: .
J: TRBJ2-7
V: TRBV11-1
D: .
DNA: TGTGCCAGCAGCCCTTTAAGCGGAGGCGACGAGCAGTACTTC
CDR3: CASSPLSGGDEQYF

size: .
J: TRBJ2-2
V: TRBV5-1
D: .
DNA: TGCGCCAGCAGCTTCCTGCTCGGGGGAGGTACCGGGGAGCTGTTTTTT
CDR3: CASSFLLGGGTGELFF

size: .
J: TRBJ1-5
V: TRBV30
D: TRBD1
DNA: TGTGCCTGGAGTGAAGGACAGGGGGAATATAGCAATCAGCCCCAGCATTTT
CDR3: CAWSEGQGEYSNQPQHF

size: .
J: TRBJ1-2
V: TRBV19
D: TRBD1
DNA: TGTGCCAGTACGGACAGGCCTTATGGCTACACCTTC
CDR3: CASTDRPYGYTF

size: few
J: TRBJ2-7
V: TRBV9
D: .
DNA: TGTGCCAGCAGCGTAGCTAGTCGGGGCCACGAGCAGTACTTC
CDR3: CASSVASRGHEQYF

size: .
J: TRBJ2-1
V: TRBV6-4
D: TRBD2
DNA: TGTGCCAGCAGTCGCCGCGGGAGAGGGTACAATGAGCAGTTCTTC
CDR3: CASSRRGRGYNEQFF

size: .
J: TRBJ2-1
V: TRBV5-3
D: .
DNA: TGTGCCAGAAGCTCGCTCACCGGCTTCGAGCCTTCCTACAATGAGCAGTTCTTC
CDR3: CARSSLTGFEPSYNEQFF

size: .
J: TRBJ1-1
V: TRBV5-6
D: .
DNA: TGTGCCAGCAGCTTGGGGGGGCCGGAAGCTTTCTTT
CDR3: CASSLGGPEAFF

size: .
J: TRBJ2-2
V: TRBV7-3
D: TRBD1
DNA: TGTGCCAGCAGCTCCAGGACAGGGACCGGGGAGCTGTTTTTT
CDR3: CASSSRTGTGELFF

size: .
J: TRBJ2-1
V: TRBV7-9
D: TRBD2
DNA: TGTGCCAGCAGACTACTAGCGTCGGAAAATGAGCAGTTCTTC
CDR3: CASRLLASENEQFF

size: .
J: TRBJ2-3
V: TRBV27
D: TRBD1
DNA: TGTGCCAGCAGTCCACAGACAGGGGTAACAGATACGCAGTATTTT
CDR3: CASSPQTGVTDTQYF

size: .
J: TRBJ2-7
V: TRBV29-1
D: .
DNA: TGCAGCGTTGTGAGCTCCTACGAGCAGTACTTC
CDR3: CSVVSSYEQYF

size: .
J: TRBJ2-5
V: TRBV19
D: .
DNA: TGTGCCAGTAGTACCCGATGGGCGGGGTACCAAGAGACCCAGTACTTC
CDR3: CASSTRWAGYQETQYF

size: .
J: TRBJ2-7
V: TRBV10-1
D: .
DNA: TGCGCCAGCAGTGACCTTCGCACGACAGGAACCTACGAGCAGTACTTC
CDR3: CASSDLRTTGTYEQYF

size: .
J: TRBJ2-3
V: TRBV7-9
D: TRBD2
DNA: TGTGCCAGCAGCTTACCGACTAGCCAAAACACAGATACGCAGTATTTT
CDR3: CASSLPTSQNTDTQYF

size: .
J: TRBJ2-7
V: TRBV6-1
D: .
DNA: TGTGCCAGCACCGAGGGGTGGGGTGGCTACGAGCAGTACTTC
CDR3: CASTEGWGGYEQYF

size: .
J: TRBJ2-1
V: TRBV27
D: TRBD2
DNA: TGTGCCAGCAACGGGTATAGCGGGGCCACCTACAATGAGCAGTTCTTC
CDR3: CASNGYSGATYNEQFF

size: .
J: TRBJ2-7
V: TRBV7-9
D: TRBD1
DNA: TGTGCCAGCAGCGGGAGACAGGGTGCGAGAAACGAGCAGTACTTC
CDR3: CASSGRQGARNEQYF

size: .
J: TRBJ1-5
V: TRBV9
D: .
DNA: TGTGCCAGCAGCGAGGGCAGGGTGTTTCAGCCCCAGCATTTT
CDR3: CASSEGRVFQPQHF

size: .
J: TRBJ1-1
V: TRBV27
D: .
DNA: TGTGCCAGCAGTTTACTCAGCCCCATGAACACTGAAGCTTTCTTT
CDR3: CASSLLSPMNTEAFF

size: .
J: TRBJ1-2
V: TRBV27
D: TRBD1
DNA: TGTGCCAGCCGACCGACAGGGGGCGGAAACTATGGCTACACCTTC
CDR3: CASRPTGGGNYGYTF

size: .
J: TRBJ1-1
V: TRBV7-9
D: TRBD1
DNA: TGTGCCAGCAGCCCGACAGGGCTTACTGAAGCTTTCTTT
CDR3: CASSPTGLTEAFF

size: .
J: TRBJ1-2
V: TRBV28
D: .
DNA: TGTGCCAGCAGTTTATTGGGAGGGATCTATGGCTACACCTTC
CDR3: CASSLLGGIYGYTF

size: .
J: TRBJ1-1
V: TRBV7-2
D: TRBD1
DNA: TGTGCCAGCAGCTTACCACAGGGGGGACCCGCGACTGGGGGCACTGAAGCTTTCTTT
CDR3: CASSLPQGGPATGGTEAFF

size: .
J: TRBJ1-1
V: TRBV7-2
D: .
DNA: TGTGCCAGCAGCTTAGAGTGGACAGCCGAAGCTTTCTTT
CDR3: CASSLEWTAEAFF

size: .
J: TRBJ2-1
V: TRBV7-9
D: .
DNA: TGTGCCAGCAGCACCACAGCTGCCTTATCCTACAATGAGCAGTTCTTC
CDR3: CASSTTAALSYNEQFF

size: .
J: TRBJ1-1
V: TRBV6-4
D: .
DNA: TGTGCCAGCAGAGAAGATTCGAGGACGGTGAACACTGAAGCTTTCTTT
CDR3: CASREDSRTVNTEAFF

size: .
J: TRBJ2-5
V: TRBV6-6
D: .
DNA: TGTGCCAGCAGTTACGTTCAGCAAGAGACCCAGTACTTC
CDR3: CASSYVQQETQYF

size: once
J: TRBJ2-5
V: TRBV7-9
D: TRBD2
DNA: TGTGCCAGCAGCCCTAGCGGGAGGGAGACCCAGTACTTC
CDR3: CASSPSGRETQYF

size: .
J: TRBJ1-3
V: TRBV6-1
D: TRBD1
DNA: TGTGCCAGCAGTGAAGGGACAGGCTCTGGAAACACCATATATTTT
CDR3: CASSEGTGSGNTIYF

size: .
J: TRBJ2-1
V: TRBV27
D: .
DNA: TGTGCCAGCAGTGCACAACGGCGCGGCAGCAATGAGCAGTTCTTC
CDR3: CASSAQRRGSNEQFF

size: .
J: TRBJ2-1
V: TRBV7-9
D: TRBD1
DNA: TGTGTCAGCAGCCCAAAAGAGGGGGCTAGGAATGAGCAGTTCTTC
CDR3: CVSSPKEGARNEQFF

size: .
J: TRBJ1-1
V: TRBV6-5
D: .
DNA: TGTGCCAGCAGTTATTCGGGCAGGGGAGACACTGAAGCTTTCTTT
CDR3: CASSYSGRGDTEAFF

size: .
J: TRBJ2-7
V: TRBV28
D: .
DNA: TGTGCCAGCAGTTTATCAACTCCGACCTACGAGCAGTACTTC
CDR3: CASSLSTPTYEQYF

size: once
J: TRBJ2-5
V: TRBV5-1
D: .
DNA: TGCGCCAGCAGCCTCCCGGAGGTCCAAGAGACCCAGTACTTC
CDR3: CASSLPEVQETQYF

size: .
J: TRBJ2-7
V: TRBV9
D: TRBD2
DNA: TGTGCCAGCAGCGCCACTAGCGGGAGTTCCTACGAGCAGTACTTC
CDR3: CASSATSGSSYEQYF

size: .
J: TRBJ2-2
V: TRBV12-2
D: .
DNA: TGTGCAAGTCGCTTAGAGTTCGGGTCCGGGGAGCTGTTTTTT
CDR3: CASRLEFGSGELFF